These 16 T cell receptor beta chains share one sample of origin, sequenced in a study of T-cell memory formation after mild COVID-19. TCRdb re-called the 5' RACE reads with MiXCR, one entry per CDR3 protein. The sample yields fewer than 450,000 distinct CDR3 sequences, around 21% seen once. The sequenced sample was PBMCs or a T cell subset sorted from them (not recorded which). The origin of the receptors is an adult woman who had mild COVID-19 (a few samples of this study predate the infection). Cell type and time point are not known.

This clonotype was recorded a few times. One junction end does not reproduce the germline sequence, and a read error may be involved. V gene TRBV7-7 combines with J gene TRBJ2-3; 10 nucleotides line up with TRBD2. The germline CDR1 and CDR2 sequences are SSHAT and FNYEAQ (reference sequence). CDR3 length: 14 amino acids. In DNA, the CDR3 is TGTGCTAGCAGCCCAAATAGCGGGAGGGATACGCAGTATTTT. Amino acid sequence: CASSPNSGRDTQYF.

There are a few counts of this clonotype. The rearrangement uses TRBV6-1 and TRBJ1-2, with 9 bases matching TRBD1. V lost 6 bases and J lost 2; bases outside the gene matches: 4. The CDR3 is made up of 14 amino acids. The germline V gene has CDR1 MNHNS and CDR2 SASEGT. CDR3 coding DNA: TGTGCCAGCAGGCTCACAGGGGGCAACTATGGCTACACCTTC. Its protein is CASRLTGGNYGYTF.

There are a few counts of this clonotype. This chain connects TRBV5-1 to TRBJ2-7, with D tentatively TRBD2 (5 bases). Germline V lookup: CDR1 SGHRS, CDR2 YFSETQ. V lost 2 bases and J 3 bases, leaving 6 bases between the germline ends. CDR3 size: 12 residues. CDR3 amino acids: CASSLDYYEQYF. The CDR3 DNA is TGCGCCAGCAGCTTAGACTACTACGAGCAGTACTTC.

This clonotype was seen a handful of times. The chain is built from TRBV5-1 and TRBJ1-1; TRBD1 might be the D (5 bases). V was clipped by 5 bases and J by 4 bases, with 12 bases between them. CDR3 size: 13 residues. CDR1 is SGHRS and CDR2 is YFSETQ in the germline V gene. The CDR3 here is CASRPSGGTEAFF. The CDR3 DNA sequence: TGCGCCAGCAGGCCCTCGGGGGGCACTGAAGCTTTCTTT.

The V call is TRBV6-5, the J call TRBJ1-2; the D gene is possibly TRBD1 (6 bases). Germline assignment: CDR1 MNHEY and CDR2 SVGAGI. Trimming removed 8 bases from V and 4 bases from J, with 20 bases in between. The CDR3 has 15 residues. The CDR3: CASRNRGADAYGYTF. CDR3 DNA sequence: TGTGCCAGCCGAAATAGGGGGGCGGACGCCTATGGCTACACCTTC.

This clonotype was counted a few times. The V and J genes are TRBV5-4 and TRBJ2-7; D ambiguous. This CDR3 region has 14 residues. Per germline, CDR1 SGHNT and CDR2 YYREEE (reference sequence). Trimming pared 4 bases from V and 4 bases from J, leaving 15 bases between. The CDR3 region is CASSIQNGPYEQYF. The CDR3 nucleotides are TGTGCCAGCAGCATTCAAAACGGCCCTTACGAGCAGTACTTC.

This clonotype was detected only a few times. The gene calls are TRBV11-3 and TRBJ2-3; 7 bases are a match to TRBD2. The CDR3 consists of 16 residues. The ends lost 8 bases at V and 5 bases at J; junction bases unmatched: 16. CDR1 and CDR2 from the germline V gene are SGHNT and YENEEA. The CDR3 region is CASCPSGGRSKDTQYF. CDR3 nucleotide sequence: TGTGCCAGCTGCCCATCGGGCGGGAGATCGAAAGATACGCAGTATTTT.

This clonotype has more than one count but fewer than ten. The chain has TRBV19 and TRBJ1-1; no firm D call. The germline V gene encodes CDR1 LNHDA and CDR2 SQIVND (reference sequence). There are 14 residues in the CDR3. Trimming stripped 1 base from V and 4 bases from J, with 10 bases between. The CDR3 DNA reads as TGTGCCAGTAGTATAGGTGAGGGAGGCACTGAAGCTTTCTTT. Protein: CASSIGEGGTEAFF.

Only a few counts were recorded for this clonotype. This sequence joins TRBV7-8 and TRBJ2-7; D is uncertain. CDR3 length: 13 residues. V lost 7 bases to trimming and J lost 0 bases, with 10 bases between them. Per germline, CDR1 SGHVS and CDR2 FQNEAQ. The CDR3 is CASTPPSSYEQYF. CDR3 in DNA: TGTGCCAGCACCCCCCCGAGCTCCTACGAGCAGTACTTC.

In this sample, this clonotype turned up once. A read error may account for a junction end that differs from germline. The chain uses TRBV9 and TRBJ2-7; no clear D gene. CDR1 is SGDLS, CDR2 YYNGEE, per germline. The CDR3 has 14 amino acids. CDR3 amino acids: CSSSVGHSSYEQYF. DNA for the CDR3: TGTTCCAGCAGTGTAGGTCATAGCTCCTACGAGCAGTACTTC.

Only a few counts were recorded for this clonotype. V and J are TRBV7-2 and TRBJ2-5, with TRBD1 identical over 9 bases. V lost 5 bases to trimming and J lost 4 bases; unmatched junction nucleotides: 5. The germline CDR1 and CDR2 sequences are SGHTA and FQGNSA. CDR3 length: 14 amino acids. CDR3 in amino acids: CASSHPTGGETQYF. The CDR3 DNA is TGTGCCAGCAGCCACCCGACAGGGGGAGAGACCCAGTACTTC.

This clonotype has a handful of counts. This chain uses TRBV24-1 with TRBJ2-3, with 9 bases matching TRBD1. This CDR3 is built from 16 residues. The germline CDR1 and CDR2 sequences are KGHDR and SFDVKD. V gave up 3 bases and J gave up 7 bases; unmatched junction bases: 10. The CDR3 DNA reads as TGTGCCACCAGTGATCCCGGGACAGGGTTGTCGAATACGCAGTATTTT. Protein: CATSDPGTGLSNTQYF.

This chain joins TRBV7-2 and TRBJ1-1; D not certain. The V and J ends lost 8 bases and 1 base respectively, with 14 bases between them. Germline V gives CDR1 SGHTA, CDR2 FQGNSA. The CDR3 consists of 14 residues. The CDR3 here is CASLPRTGNTEAFF. Written as DNA, the CDR3 is TGTGCCAGCCTTCCCAGGACGGGGAACACTGAAGCTTTCTTT.

This rearrangement joins TRBV6-1 to TRBJ2-1; 8 bases fit TRBD2. Losses at the gene ends were 2 bases for V and 1 base for J; bases not matched to a gene: 1. The CDR3 extends over 15 amino acids. Germline loops: CDR1 MNHNS, CDR2 SASEGT. The CDR3 loop is CASSESGSSYNEQFF. In nucleotides, the CDR3 is TGTGCCAGCAGTGAAAGCGGGAGTTCCTACAATGAGCAGTTCTTC.

The chain joins TRBV6-2 or TRBV6-3 to TRBJ2-5; 7 bases fit TRBD1. The CDR3 spans 15 residues. Trimming at V came to 2 bases and at J to 4 bases, leaving 7 bases not matched to a gene. The germline V gene encodes CDR1 MNHEY and CDR2 SVGEGT. CDR3 amino acids: CASSYGTVRGETQYF. CDR3 DNA: TGTGCCAGCAGTTACGGGACAGTCCGGGGAGAGACCCAGTACTTC.

This chain connects TRBV30 to TRBJ2-7; D is unresolved. This CDR3 contains 13 residues. CDR1 is GTSNPN, CDR2 SVGIG, per germline (reference sequence). With 4 bases removed from V and 0 bases from J, the gap between germline ends came to 10 bases. DNA for the CDR3: TGTGCCTGGAACTGGGGTGGCTCCTACGAGCAGTACTTC. The encoded protein is CAWNWGGSYEQYF.